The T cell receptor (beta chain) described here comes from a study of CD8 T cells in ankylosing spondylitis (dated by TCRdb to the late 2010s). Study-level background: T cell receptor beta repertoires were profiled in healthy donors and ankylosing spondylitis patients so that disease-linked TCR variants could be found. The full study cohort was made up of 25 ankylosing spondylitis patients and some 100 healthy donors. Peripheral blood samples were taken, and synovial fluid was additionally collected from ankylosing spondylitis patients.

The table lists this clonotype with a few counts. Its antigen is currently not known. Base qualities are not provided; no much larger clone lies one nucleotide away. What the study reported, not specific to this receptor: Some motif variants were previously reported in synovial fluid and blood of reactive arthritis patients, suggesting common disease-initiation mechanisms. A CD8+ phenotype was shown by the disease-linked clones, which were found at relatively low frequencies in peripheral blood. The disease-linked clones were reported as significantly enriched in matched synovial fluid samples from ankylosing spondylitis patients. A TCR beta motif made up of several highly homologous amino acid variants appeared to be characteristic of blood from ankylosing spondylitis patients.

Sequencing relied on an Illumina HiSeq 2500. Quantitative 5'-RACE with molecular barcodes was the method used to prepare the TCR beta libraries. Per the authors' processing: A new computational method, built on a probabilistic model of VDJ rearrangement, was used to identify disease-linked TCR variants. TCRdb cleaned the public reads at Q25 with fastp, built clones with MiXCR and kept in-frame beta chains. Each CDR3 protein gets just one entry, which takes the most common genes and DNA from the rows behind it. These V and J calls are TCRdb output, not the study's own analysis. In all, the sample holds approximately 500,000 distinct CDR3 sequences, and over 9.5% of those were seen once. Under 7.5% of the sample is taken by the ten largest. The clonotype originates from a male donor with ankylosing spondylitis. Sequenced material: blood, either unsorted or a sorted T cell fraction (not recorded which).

The CDR3 protein is CASVKGGEETQYF. The nucleotide sequence is TGTGCTAGTGTCAAGGGGGGGGAAGAGACCCAGTACTTC. The chain uses TRBV12-5 and TRBJ2-5; a weak D assignment points to TRBD2 (7 bases agree). The cysteine opens and the phenylalanine closes a CDR3 of 13 amino acids. CDR3 DNA only is kept here, 39 bases in frame from base 1. V and J are truncated by 7 bases and 3 bases respectively, leaving an intervening sequence of 12 bases. From the germline V gene, CDR1 is LGHNT and CDR2 is FRNRAP.